Below, one TCR beta chain is given with its context. The data belong to a study of blood T cell repertoires in COVID-19. Study summary: The United States, Italy and Spain supplied acute and convalescent COVID-19 samples. PBMCs, B-cell-depleted T cells, or T cells were the source of the cDNA or gDNA that made up the material.

Authors' data handling: The assay estimated nucleated cells by amplifying reference gene primers. TCRdb's copy holds only in-frame clones and misses some; the assay was immunoSEQ multiplex PCR. Clone size and V and J calls were adopted from that table, with D and trimming inferred from the DNA. This table has some 260,000 clones, around 80% appearing once. J gave up 2 bases and V 6 bases, and 7 bases lay outside the gene matches. CDR1 SNHLY and CDR2 FYNNEI come from the germline V gene. CDR3 length: 15 residues. Sequencing was carried out using peripheral blood. The TCR comes from a woman between 40 and 50 years old with active or convalescent COVID-19. This rearrangement joins TRBV2 to TRBJ2-3, with 8 bases fitting TRBD2. This chain's CDR3 is CASSLVAGFTDTQYF. The CDR3 region has the DNA TGTGCCAGCAGCCTTGTAGCGGGGTTCACAGATACGCAGTATTTT.